This T cell receptor (beta chain) stems from a study of shared clonotypes between healthy human individuals. The germline V gene has CDR1 SEHNR and CDR2 FQNEAQ (reference sequence). This CDR3 has 14 amino acids. With V trimmed by 5 bases and J by 5 bases, 4 bases remained unmatched. Terminally differentiated effector memory CD45RA+ cells were excluded from the naive CD8 cells, which were CD45RO-negative and positively selected for CCR7. Profiled with immunoSEQ multiplex PCR; TCRdb holds only in-frame clones, not every one. The profile covers roughly 2 million clones, with about 95% appearing a single time and about 1.1% taken by the ten largest.

This receptor was taken from a man aged 18 to 35 in good health. The chain uses TRBV7-9 and TRBJ2-4, with 9 bases identical to TRBD1. The sample was naive CD8+ T cells sorted from blood. CDR3 protein: CASSETGGENIQYF. In DNA, the CDR3 is TGTGCCAGCAGCGAAACAGGGGGCGAAAACATTCAGTACTTC.